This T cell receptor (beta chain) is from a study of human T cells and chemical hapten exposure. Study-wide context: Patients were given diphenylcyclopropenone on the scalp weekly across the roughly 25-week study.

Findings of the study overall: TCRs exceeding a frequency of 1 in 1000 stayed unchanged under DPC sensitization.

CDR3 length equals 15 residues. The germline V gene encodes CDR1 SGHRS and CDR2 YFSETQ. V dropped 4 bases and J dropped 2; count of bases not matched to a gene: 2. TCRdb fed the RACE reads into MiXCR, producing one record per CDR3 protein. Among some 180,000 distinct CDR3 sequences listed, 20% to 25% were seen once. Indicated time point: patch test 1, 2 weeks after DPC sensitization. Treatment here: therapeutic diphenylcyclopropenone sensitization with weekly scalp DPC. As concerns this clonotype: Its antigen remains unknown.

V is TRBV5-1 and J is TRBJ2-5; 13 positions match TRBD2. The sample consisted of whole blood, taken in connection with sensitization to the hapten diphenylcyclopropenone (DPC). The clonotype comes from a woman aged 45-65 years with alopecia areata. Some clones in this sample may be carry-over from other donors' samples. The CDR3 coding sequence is TGCGCCAGCAGCCCGGGACTAGCGGGACAAGAGACCCAGTACTTC. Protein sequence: CASSPGLAGQETQYF.